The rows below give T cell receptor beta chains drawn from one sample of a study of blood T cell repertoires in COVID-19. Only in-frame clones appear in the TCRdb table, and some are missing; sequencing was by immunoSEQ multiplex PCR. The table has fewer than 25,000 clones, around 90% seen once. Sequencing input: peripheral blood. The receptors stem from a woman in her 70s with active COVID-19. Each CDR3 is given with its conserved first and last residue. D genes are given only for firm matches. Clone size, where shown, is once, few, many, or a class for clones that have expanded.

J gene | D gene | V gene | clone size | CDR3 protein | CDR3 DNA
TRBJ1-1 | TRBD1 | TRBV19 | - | CASSPDRDREAFF | TGTGCCAGTAGCCCTGACCGGGACAGGGAAGCTTTCTTT
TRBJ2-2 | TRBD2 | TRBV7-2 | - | CASTSGGRGNGELFF | TGTGCCAGCACTTCCGGCGGGAGAGGGAACGGGGAGCTGTTTTTT
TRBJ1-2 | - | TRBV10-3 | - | CAISEQGTGGYTF | TGTGCCATCAGTGAGCAGGGCACGGGTGGCTACACCTTC
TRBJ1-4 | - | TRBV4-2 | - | CASSQGQGGNEKLFF | TGTGCCAGCAGCCAAGGTCAAGGGGGTAATGAAAAACTGTTTTTT
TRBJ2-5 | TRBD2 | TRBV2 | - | CASSTSGRWETQYF | TGTGCCAGTTCGACTAGCGGGAGATGGGAGACCCAGTACTTC
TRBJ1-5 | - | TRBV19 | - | CASSTTWGPSNQPQHF | TGTGCCAGTAGTACGACCTGGGGGCCTAGCAATCAGCCCCAGCATTTT
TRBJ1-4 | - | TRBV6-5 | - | CASSYFSGTSREKLFF | TGTGCCAGCAGTTACTTTTCCGGGACTTCGCGTGAAAAACTGTTTTTT
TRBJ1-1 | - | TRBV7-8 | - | CASSPYQRANTEAFF | TGTGCCAGCAGCCCATACCAGAGGGCGAACACTGAAGCTTTCTTT
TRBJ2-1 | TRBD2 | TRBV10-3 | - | CAISGTRDSYNEQFF | TGTGCCATCAGTGGGACTAGGGATTCCTACAATGAGCAGTTCTTC
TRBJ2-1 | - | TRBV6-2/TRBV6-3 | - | CASSTYANEQFF | TGTGCCAGCAGTACCTACGCAAATGAGCAGTTCTTC
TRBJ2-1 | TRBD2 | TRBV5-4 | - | CASSDASGKTYNEQFF | TGTGCCAGCAGCGACGCTAGCGGGAAGACCTACAATGAGCAGTTCTTC
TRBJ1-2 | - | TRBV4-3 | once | CASSPETRIYSYTF | TGCGCCAGCAGCCCAGAGACACGCATCTATAGCTACACCTTC
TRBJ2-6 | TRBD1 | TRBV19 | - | CASSAGDRGRAYGANVLTF | TGTGCCAGTAGTGCCGGAGACAGGGGGCGAGCGTACGGGGCCAACGTCCTGACTTTC
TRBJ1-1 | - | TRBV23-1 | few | CASSQSGGARQAHSEAFF | TGCGCCAGCAGTCAATCTGGGGGCGCCCGACAGGCACATTCTGAAGCTTTCTTT
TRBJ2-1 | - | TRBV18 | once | CASSPPSMAGGGEQFF | TGTGCCAGCTCACCCCCGTCCATGGCGGGTGGTGGGGAGCAGTTCTTC
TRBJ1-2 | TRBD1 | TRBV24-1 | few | CATSDKRDRGYGYTF | TGTGCCACCAGTGATAAAAGGGACAGGGGTTATGGCTACACCTTC
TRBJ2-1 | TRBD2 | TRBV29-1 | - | CSVGIRKRGPNEQFF | TGCAGCGTTGGAATTAGGAAGCGGGGCCCCAATGAGCAGTTCTTC
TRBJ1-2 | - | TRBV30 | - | CAWSPSWAEGYTF | TGTGCCTGGAGTCCTTCTTGGGCAGAGGGCTACACCTTC
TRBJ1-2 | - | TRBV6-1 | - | CASIPGGGYGYTF | TGTGCCAGCATCCCGGGGGGCGGCTATGGCTACACCTTC
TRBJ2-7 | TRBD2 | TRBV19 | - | CASSLGLAVRYEQYF | TGTGCCAGTAGTTTGGGACTAGCGGTCAGATACGAGCAGTACTTC
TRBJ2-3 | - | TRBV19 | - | CASRTGARLAPDTQYF | TGTGCCAGTAGAACCGGAGCCAGGCTAGCCCCAGATACGCAGTATTTT
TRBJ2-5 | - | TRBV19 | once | CASSKGYRETQYF | TGTGCCAGTAGTAAGGGGTATCGAGAGACCCAGTACTTC
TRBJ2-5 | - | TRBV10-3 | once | CAISESYQAGGETQYF | TGTGCCATCAGTGAGTCGTATCAGGCCGGCGGGGAGACCCAGTACTTC
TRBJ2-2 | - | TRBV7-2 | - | CASSPDYHKSGELFF | TGTGCCAGCAGCCCCGATTACCACAAGTCCGGGGAGCTGTTTTTT
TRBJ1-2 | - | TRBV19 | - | CASSIPGMYGYTF | TGTGCCAGTAGTATACCGGGGATGTATGGCTACACCTTC
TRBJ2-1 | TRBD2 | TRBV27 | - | CASSPIGTRFYNEQFF | TGTGCCAGCAGTCCGATAGGGACTAGATTCTACAATGAGCAGTTCTTC
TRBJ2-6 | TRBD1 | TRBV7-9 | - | CASSPTGWGLSGANVLTF | TGTGCCAGCAGTCCGACAGGGTGGGGGCTCTCTGGGGCCAACGTCCTGACTTTC
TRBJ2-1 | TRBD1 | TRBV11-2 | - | CASSSPGQGGWWQFF | TGTGCCAGCAGCTCCCCGGGACAGGGGGGCTGGTGGCAGTTCTTC
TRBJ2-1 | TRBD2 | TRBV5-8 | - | CASSLGRRTSVYNEQFF | TGTGCCAGCAGCTTGGGGCGGCGGACTAGCGTCTACAATGAGCAGTTCTTC
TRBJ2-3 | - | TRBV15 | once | CATSSNTDTQYF | TGTGCCACCAGCAGCAACACAGATACGCAGTATTTT
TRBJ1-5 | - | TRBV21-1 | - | CASSKVWAGGRNQPQHF | TGTGCCAGCAGCAAAGTATGGGCCGGGGGGCGGAATCAGCCCCAGCATTTT
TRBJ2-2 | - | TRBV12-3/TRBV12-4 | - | CASRAGNTGELFF | TGTGCCAGCCGAGCAGGGAACACCGGGGAGCTGTTTTTT
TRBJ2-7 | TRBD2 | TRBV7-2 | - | CASSTPGLASSEQYF | TGTGCCAGCAGCACCCCCGGACTAGCGTCCTCCGAGCAGTACTTC
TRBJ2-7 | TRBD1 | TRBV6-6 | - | CASSPRQGAAYEQYF | TGTGCCAGCAGCCCCCGACAGGGGGCGGCCTACGAGCAGTACTTC
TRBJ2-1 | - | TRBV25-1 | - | CASTSYNEQFF | TGTGCCAGCACGAGCTACAATGAGCAGTTCTTC
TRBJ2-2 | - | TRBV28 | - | CASSFVRGNTGELFF | TGTGCCAGCAGTTTTGTGCGCGGCAACACCGGGGAGCTGTTTTTT
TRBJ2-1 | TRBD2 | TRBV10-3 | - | CAIAGGGGSYNEQFF | TGTGCCATAGCGGGAGGGGGCGGGTCCTACAATGAGCAGTTCTTC
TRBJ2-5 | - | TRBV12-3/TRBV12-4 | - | CASSFSLQTQYF | TGTGCCAGCAGTTTCTCCCTTCAGACCCAGTACTTC
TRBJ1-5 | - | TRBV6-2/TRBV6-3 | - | CASSYEEGVQPQHF | TGTGCCAGCAGTTATGAGGAAGGGGTTCAGCCCCAGCATTTT
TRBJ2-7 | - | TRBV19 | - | CASSIRRGGTYEQYF | TGTGCCAGTAGTATACGGCGGGGCGGGACCTACGAGCAGTACTTC
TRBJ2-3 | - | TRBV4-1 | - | CASSPGNGNTDTQYF | TGCGCCAGCAGCCCCGGTAACGGGAACACAGATACGCAGTATTTT
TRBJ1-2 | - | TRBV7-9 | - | CASSLRAGDYGYTF | TGTGCCAGCAGCTTAAGAGCCGGTGACTATGGCTACACCTTC
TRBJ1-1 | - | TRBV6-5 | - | CASSLDRKAFF | TGTGCCAGCAGTTTAGACAGGAAAGCTTTCTTT
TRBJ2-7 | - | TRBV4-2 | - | CASSQEWRLTYEQYF | TGTGCCAGCAGCCAAGAGTGGCGGTTAACCTACGAGCAGTACTTC
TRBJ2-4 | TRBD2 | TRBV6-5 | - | CASQTSSKNIQYF | TGTGCCAGTCAGACTAGCTCCAAAAACATTCAGTACTTC
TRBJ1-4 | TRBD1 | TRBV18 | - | CASSPGTGVEKLFF | TGTGCCAGCTCACCGGGGACAGGGGTTGAAAAACTGTTTTTT